This T cell receptor (beta chain) was sequenced in a study of blood T cell repertoires in COVID-19. Study details: PBMCs, B-cell-depleted T cells, or T cells provided the cDNA or gDNA that made up the material.

Recruits, aged about 18 to 89 years, lived in 20 to 30 US areas. The assay was immunoSEQ multiplex PCR, and TCRdb's table has in-frame clones only and misses some. The repertoire holds around 190,000 clones, roughly four fifths seen once, with around a tenth in the top ten. This CDR3 region has 13 residues. The ends lost 5 bases at V and 6 bases at J; junction bases unmatched: 4. The material sequenced was PBMCs or T cells enriched from blood (not recorded which). The rearrangement joins TRBV12-3 or TRBV12-4 to TRBJ2-1; TRBD2 matches at 7 bases. The TCR comes from a man in his forties who had recovered from COVID-19. The CDR3 nucleotides are TGTGCCAGCAGTAGCGGGAACTTCAATGAGCAGTTCTTC. This gives the protein CASSSGNFNEQFF.